The T cell receptor (beta chain) described here comes from a study of regulatory T cells in long-lasting Graves disease. Notes on the study in general: Persistent cases favored TRBV28, TRBJ1-2 and TRBJ2-5.

The CDR3 is made up of 15 amino acids. V shed 10 bases, J shed 6 bases, and the junction held 16 bases outside the gene matches. Indicated time point: newly diagnosed GD, antithyroid drugs for less than 3 months. Researchers made the TCR library from RNA that was extracted from PBMCs. Each of the patients was recruited from an endocrinology department situated in Xi'an, China. With iRepertoire HTBI primers and Arm-PCR of CDR3 regions, TCR beta libraries were built. TCRdb re-called the multiplex PCR reads with MiXCR, one entry per CDR3 protein. The data contain 350,000 to 500,000 distinct CDR3 sequences, 12% to 15% of them singletons. This clonotype was detected ten times or more. What it binds is unknown. These records were also assigned to another study, of T cells in Graves' hyperthyroidism and ophthalmopathy. This second study notes: Hyperthyroidism in the patients, aged 18 to 65, was newly diagnosed and under 2 months in duration. Any patient presenting with uncontrolled infection, other autoimmune disease, pregnancy or lactation was left out.

Here the sequenced sample was peripheral blood mononuclear cells (PBMCs), taken at new diagnosis, from a patient treated with antithyroid drugs. The V and J genes are TRBV12-3 or TRBV12-4 and TRBJ1-2; 8 nucleotides align to TRBD1. The sequence was collected from a woman between 50 and 59 years old with Graves disease. The DNA of the CDR3 is TGTGCCACCACACCCGGACAGGGAAGGGGGCATGGCTACACCTTC. This sequence encodes CATTPGQGRGHGYTF.